This record covers a single T cell receptor beta chain. Its matching antigen is unknown. This entry belongs to a study of vaccination and CD4 T cells after COVID-19. Cultured CD4+ T cell DNA was sequenced using the Oncomine TCR Beta short-read assay. TCRdb reprocessed the PCR reads via MiXCR and lists one record per CDR3 protein. In the table there are approximately 13,000 distinct CDR3 sequences, less than 30% of which are singletons. Treatment described: approximately 9-day PBMC culture with coronavirus spike peptide pools or control peptides (ViraFEST assay). The receptor was isolated from a human donor who received a COVID-19 vaccine. The sample in question was CD4+ T cells from blood, cultured in vitro, obtained before SARS-CoV-2 vaccination.

CDR3 sequence reads: CASSVATGGGGYTF. The CDR3 coding sequence is TGTGCCAGCAGCGTAGCTACAGGGGGCGGTGGCTACACCTTC. The chain joins TRBV9 to TRBJ1-2, with 9 bases aligning to TRBD1. Germline trimming cut 0 bases from V and 7 bases from J; bases unmatched to any gene: 4. Looked up from germline, CDR1 is SGDLS and CDR2 is YYNGEE. The CDR3 contains 14 residues. Variable domain in full (rest from reference TRBV9 and TRBJ1-2): DSGVTQTPKHLITATGQRVTLRCSPRSGDLSVYWYQQSLDQGLQFLIQYYNGEERAKGNILERFSAQQFPDLHSELNLSSLELGDSALYFCASSVATGGGGYTFGSGTRLTVV.